This entry is about one TCR beta chain. Its antigen remains unidentified. This specimen comes from a study of identical twins. The study's findings and limits: The study based its conclusions on cross-sectional statistical analysis and did not follow the same donors.

TCRdb itself ran the 5' RACE reads through MiXCR, one entry per CDR3 protein. This sample carries 1.5 million to 2 million distinct CDR3 sequences, around a third of them seen once, and the ten largest clones take about 0.25%. Germline V gene lookup returns CDR1 MNHNS and CDR2 SASEGT. V was trimmed by 11 bases and J by 4 bases, leaving 15 bases between them. CDR3 length equals 12 residues. The V gene is TRBV6-1, the J gene TRBJ2-7; no clear D gene. The receptor was derived from a newborn girl in good health. The specimen sequenced was cord blood. In nucleotides, the CDR3 is TGTGCCGTTGAGGAAGGGAATTACGAGCAGTACTTC. It codes for CAVEEGNYEQYF.